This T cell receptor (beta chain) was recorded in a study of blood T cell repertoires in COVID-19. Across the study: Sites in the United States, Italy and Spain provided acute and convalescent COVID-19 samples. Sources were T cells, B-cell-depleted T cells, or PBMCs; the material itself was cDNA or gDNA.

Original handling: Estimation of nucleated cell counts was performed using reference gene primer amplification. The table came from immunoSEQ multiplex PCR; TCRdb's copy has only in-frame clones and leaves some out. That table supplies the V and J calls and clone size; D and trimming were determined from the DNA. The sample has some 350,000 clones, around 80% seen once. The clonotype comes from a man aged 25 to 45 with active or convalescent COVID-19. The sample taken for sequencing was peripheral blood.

CDR3 amino acids: CASSYLSGSSYEQYF. CDR3 coding DNA: TGTGCCAGCAGTTACTTAAGCGGCAGCTCCTACGAGCAGTACTTC. The V and J genes are TRBV6-2 or TRBV6-3 and TRBJ2-7; weak D call: TRBD2 (5 bases). V was clipped by 1 base and J by 0 bases, with 10 bases between them. The length of the CDR3 is 15 residues. Per the germline V gene, CDR1 is MNHEY and CDR2 is SVGEGT.